The T cell receptor (beta chain) under discussion was sequenced for a study of regulatory T cells in long-lasting Graves disease. Study-wide points: Favored gene segments in persistent disease were TRBV28, TRBJ1-2 and TRBJ2-5.

The length of the CDR3 is 13 residues. With 6 bases removed from V and 8 bases from J, the gap between germline ends came to 19 bases. Germline lookup yields CDR1 DFQATT and CDR2 SNEGSKA (reference sequence). CDR3-region Arm-PCR and iRepertoire HTBI primers produced the TCR beta libraries. TCRdb called the multiplex PCR reads again in MiXCR, with one record for every CDR3 protein. This table holds some 440,000 distinct CDR3 sequences, less than 25% found once. Described time point: persistent/refractory GD, antithyroid drugs over 5 years with positive TRAb. PBMC-derived RNA was used for the TCR library. Per American Thyroid Association guidelines, Graves' disease was diagnosed. An endocrinology unit in Xi'an, China, supplied the patients. This clonotype showed up many times. The antigen is undetermined.

The chain joins TRBV20-1 to TRBJ2-5; possibly TRBD2 for D (7 bases). The clonotype comes from a female donor with Graves disease. The sample here was peripheral blood mononuclear cells (PBMCs), taken when the disease was refractory, from a patient treated with antithyroid drugs. Written as DNA, the CDR3 is TGCAGTGCACAGGGTGCGGGAGATTTAACCCAGTACTTC. Translating gives CSAQGAGDLTQYF.